This T cell receptor beta chain was captured in a study of T cells in Graves' hyperthyroidism and ophthalmopathy. RNA transcripts served as the template for amplifying TCR beta CDR3 regions. With the HTBI primer set, the TCR CDR3 went through a first round of RT-PCR. In TCRdb, the multiplex PCR reads were re-called with MiXCR into one record per CDR3 protein. The sample lists hundreds of thousands of distinct CDR3 sequences; 38% were seen once. Findings and limits, study-wide: Peripheral blood also featured most of the thyroid clonotypes expanded above 0.001. A model of 13 V-J pairs discriminated ophthalmopathy from stable hyperthyroidism.

Germline assignment: CDR1 LNHDA and CDR2 SQIVND (reference sequence). Trimming removed 7 bases from V and 6 bases from J; junction bases left unmatched: 8. The length of the CDR3 is 15 residues. Graves' hyperthyroidism was deemed stable absent ophthalmopathy progression within 18 months. This sample holds PBMCs from roughly 10 ml fresh peripheral blood. The sample holds a few counts of this clonotype. What it recognizes is unknown. Specimen: blood. The clonotype was recovered from a man between 18 and 29 years old with Graves' hyperthyroidism. This chain joins TRBV19 and TRBJ1-6, with TRBD1 matching 8 bases. In nucleotides, the CDR3 is TGTGCCAGTACCCGTACAGGGGGGCCTAATTCACCCCTCCACTTT. It encodes CASTRTGGPNSPLHF. The full variable domain, completed using reference TRBV19 and TRBJ1-6, is DGGITQSPKYLFRKEGQNVTLSCEQNLNHDAMYWYRQDPGQGLRLIYYSQIVNDFQKGDIAEGYSVSREKKESFPLTVTSAQKNPTAFYLCASTRTGGPNSPLHFGNGTRLTVT.